One T cell receptor beta chain is described in this entry. This may arise from a read error, as a much more abundant clone is one base away. The data were obtained in a study of chronic HIV infection and antiretroviral therapy. The V gene's germline CDR1 is SGHNT and CDR2 YYREEE (reference sequence). The CDR3 spans 13 residues. Each CDR3 protein gets one entry after TCRdb re-called the 5' RACE reads with MiXCR. The table lists tens of thousands of distinct CDR3 sequences, 7% to 10% of them singletons. The chain has TRBV5-4 and TRBJ2-5; D is unresolved. The sample was peripheral blood. The TCR was taken from an adult who had HIV and had not received antiretroviral therapy, or was an uninfected healthy control (not recorded which). The CDR3 loop is CASSLEVQETQCF. Written as DNA, the CDR3 is TGTGCCAGCAGCTTGGAGGTTCAAGAGACCCAGTGCTTC.